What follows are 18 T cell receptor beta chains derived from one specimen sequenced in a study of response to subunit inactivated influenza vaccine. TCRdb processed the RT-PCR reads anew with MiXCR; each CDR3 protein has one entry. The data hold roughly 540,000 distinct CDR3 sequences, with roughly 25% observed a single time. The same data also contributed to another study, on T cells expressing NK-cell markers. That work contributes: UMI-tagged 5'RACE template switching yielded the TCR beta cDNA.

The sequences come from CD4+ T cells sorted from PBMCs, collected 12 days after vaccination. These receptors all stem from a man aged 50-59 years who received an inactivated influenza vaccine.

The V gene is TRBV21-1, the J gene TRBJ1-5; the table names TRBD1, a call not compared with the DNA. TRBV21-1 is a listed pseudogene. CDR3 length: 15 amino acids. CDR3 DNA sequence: TGTGCCAGCAGCAAAGTAGCCAAGGGGGATCAGCCCCAGCATTTT. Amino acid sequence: CASSKVAKGDQPQHF.

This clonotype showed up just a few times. The CDR3: CASSPDRFPYEQYF. The CDR3 coding sequence is TGTGCCAGCAGTCCTGACAGGTTCCCCTACGAGCAGTACTTC. The V call is TRBV7-2, the J call TRBJ2-7; weak D call: TRBD1 (6 bases). The CDR3 is 14 residues long. Germline V gene sequence: CDR1 SGHTA, CDR2 FQGNSA. With 6 bases removed from V and 2 bases from J, the gap between germline ends came to 14 bases.

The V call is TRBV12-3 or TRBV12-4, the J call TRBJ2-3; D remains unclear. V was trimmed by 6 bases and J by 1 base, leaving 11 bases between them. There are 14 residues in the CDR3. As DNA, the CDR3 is TGTGCCAGCAGGGTCCTTTCGGGCACAGATACGCAGTATTTT. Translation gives CASRVLSGTDTQYF.

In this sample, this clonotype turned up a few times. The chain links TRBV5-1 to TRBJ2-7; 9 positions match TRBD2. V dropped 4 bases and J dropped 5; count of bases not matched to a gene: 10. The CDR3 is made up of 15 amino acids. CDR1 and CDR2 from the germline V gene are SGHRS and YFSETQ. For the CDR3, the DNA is TGCGCCAGCAGCCCGGCCGGGACTAGCTTCCACGAGCAGTACTTC. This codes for CASSPAGTSFHEQYF.

CDR3 nucleotides: TGTGCCAGCGGGACCCACAACCGATATGGCTACACCTTC. It yields the protein CASGTHNRYGYTF. The chain carries TRBV28 and TRBJ1-2, with D possibly matching TRBD1 (5 bases). Trimming took 8 bases from V and 5 from J, leaving 15 bases between them. Germline loops: CDR1 MDHEN, CDR2 SYDVKM. The CDR3 contains 13 residues.

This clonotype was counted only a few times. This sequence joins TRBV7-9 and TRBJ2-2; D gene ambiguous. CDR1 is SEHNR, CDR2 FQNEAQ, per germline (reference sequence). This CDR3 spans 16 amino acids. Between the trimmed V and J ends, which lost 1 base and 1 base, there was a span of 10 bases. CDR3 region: CASSLVSRRNTGELFF. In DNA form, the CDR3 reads TGTGCCAGCAGCTTAGTTAGCAGACGGAACACCGGGGAGCTGTTTTTT.

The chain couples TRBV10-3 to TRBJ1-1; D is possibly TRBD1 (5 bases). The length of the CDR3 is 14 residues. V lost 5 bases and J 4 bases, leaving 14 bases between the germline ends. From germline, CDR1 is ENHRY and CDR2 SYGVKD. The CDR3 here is CAISPDRGSTEAFF. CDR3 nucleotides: TGTGCCATCAGTCCAGACAGAGGGTCCACTGAAGCTTTCTTT.

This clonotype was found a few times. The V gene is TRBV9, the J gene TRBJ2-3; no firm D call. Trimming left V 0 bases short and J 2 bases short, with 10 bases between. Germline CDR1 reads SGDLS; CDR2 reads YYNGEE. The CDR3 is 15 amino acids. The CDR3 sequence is CASSVGPFPTDTQYF. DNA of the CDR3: TGTGCCAGCAGCGTAGGACCTTTCCCCACAGATACGCAGTATTTT. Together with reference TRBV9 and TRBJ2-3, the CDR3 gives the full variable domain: DSGVTQTPKHLITATGQRVTLRCSPRSGDLSVYWYQQSLDQGLQFLIQYYNGEERAKGNILERFSAQQFPDLHSELNLSSLELGDSALYFCASSVGPFPTDTQYFGPGTRLTVL.

The CDR3 is CASSNYDTQYF. The CDR3 DNA follows: TGTGCCAGCAGCAATTACGATACGCAGTATTTT. The chain uses TRBV2 and TRBJ2-3, with D uncertain. This CDR3 region has 11 residues. Trimming shortened V by 6 bases and J by 6 bases, and 7 bases separated the two germline ends. The germline V gene has CDR1 SNHLY and CDR2 FYNNEI.

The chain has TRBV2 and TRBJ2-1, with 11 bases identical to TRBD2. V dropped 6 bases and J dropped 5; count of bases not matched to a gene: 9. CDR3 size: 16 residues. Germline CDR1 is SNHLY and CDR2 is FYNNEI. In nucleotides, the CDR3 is TGTGCCAGCAGCGAACCTCGGGGACTAGCGGACAATGAGCAGTTCTTC. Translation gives CASSEPRGLADNEQFF.

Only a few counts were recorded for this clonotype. The CDR3 DNA is TGTGCCAGCAGCCGCAAACAGGGGCGGGATCAGCCCCAGCATTTT. Protein sequence: CASSRKQGRDQPQHF. The rearrangement joins TRBV7-6 to TRBJ1-5; 7 nucleotides match TRBD1. The germline V gene has CDR1 SGHVS and CDR2 FNYEAQ. This CDR3 comprises 15 residues. V lost 5 bases and J lost 5; bases outside the gene matches: 9.

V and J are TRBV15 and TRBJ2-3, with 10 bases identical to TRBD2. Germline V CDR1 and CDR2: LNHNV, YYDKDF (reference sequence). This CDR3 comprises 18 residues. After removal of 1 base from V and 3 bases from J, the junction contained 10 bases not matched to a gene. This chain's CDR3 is CATSRGGASGRRTDTQYF. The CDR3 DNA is TGTGCCACCAGCAGAGGTGGGGCTAGCGGGAGAAGAACAGATACGCAGTATTTT.

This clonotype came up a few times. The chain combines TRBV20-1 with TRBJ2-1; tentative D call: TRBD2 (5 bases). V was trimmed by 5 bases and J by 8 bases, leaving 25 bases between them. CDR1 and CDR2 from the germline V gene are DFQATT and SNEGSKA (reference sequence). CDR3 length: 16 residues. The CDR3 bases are TGCAGTGCTTCGGAAATACTAGTATGGGCAAGCGATGAGCAGTTCTTC. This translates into CSASEILVWASDEQFF.

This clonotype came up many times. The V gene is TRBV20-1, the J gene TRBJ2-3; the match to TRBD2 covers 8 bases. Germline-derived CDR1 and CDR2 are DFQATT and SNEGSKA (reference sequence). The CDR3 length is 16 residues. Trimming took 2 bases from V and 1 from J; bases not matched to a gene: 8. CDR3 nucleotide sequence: TGCAGTGCTAGAAGCTCCACTAGCGGCCGCACAGATACGCAGTATTTT. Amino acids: CSARSSTSGRTDTQYF.

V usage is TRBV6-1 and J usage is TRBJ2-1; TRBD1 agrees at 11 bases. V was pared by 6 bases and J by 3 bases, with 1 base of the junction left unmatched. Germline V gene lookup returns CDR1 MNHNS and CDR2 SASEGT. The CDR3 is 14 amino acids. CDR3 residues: CASSGTGGYNEQFF. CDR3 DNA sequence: TGTGCCAGCAGCGGGACAGGGGGCTACAATGAGCAGTTCTTC.

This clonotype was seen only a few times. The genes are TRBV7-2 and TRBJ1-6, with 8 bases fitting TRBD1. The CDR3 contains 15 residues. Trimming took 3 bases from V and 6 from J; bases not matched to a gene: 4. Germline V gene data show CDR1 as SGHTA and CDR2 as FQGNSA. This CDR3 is CASSLVGQGNSPLHF. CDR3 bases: TGTGCCAGCAGCTTGGTTGGACAGGGTAATTCACCCCTCCACTTT.

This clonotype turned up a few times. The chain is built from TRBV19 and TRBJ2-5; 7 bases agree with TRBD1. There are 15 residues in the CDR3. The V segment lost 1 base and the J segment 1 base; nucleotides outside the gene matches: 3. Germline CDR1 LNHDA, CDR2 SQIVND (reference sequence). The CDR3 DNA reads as TGTGCCAGTAGTATAGGGACAGGCAGCCAAGAGACCCAGTACTTC. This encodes CASSIGTGSQETQYF.

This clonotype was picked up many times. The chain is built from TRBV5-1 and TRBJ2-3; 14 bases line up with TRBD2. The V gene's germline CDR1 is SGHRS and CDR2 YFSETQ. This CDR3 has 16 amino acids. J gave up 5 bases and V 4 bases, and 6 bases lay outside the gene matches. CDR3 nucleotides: TGCGCCAGCAGCCAGACTAGCGGGAGGGCCTTAGATACGCAGTATTTT. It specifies CASSQTSGRALDTQYF.